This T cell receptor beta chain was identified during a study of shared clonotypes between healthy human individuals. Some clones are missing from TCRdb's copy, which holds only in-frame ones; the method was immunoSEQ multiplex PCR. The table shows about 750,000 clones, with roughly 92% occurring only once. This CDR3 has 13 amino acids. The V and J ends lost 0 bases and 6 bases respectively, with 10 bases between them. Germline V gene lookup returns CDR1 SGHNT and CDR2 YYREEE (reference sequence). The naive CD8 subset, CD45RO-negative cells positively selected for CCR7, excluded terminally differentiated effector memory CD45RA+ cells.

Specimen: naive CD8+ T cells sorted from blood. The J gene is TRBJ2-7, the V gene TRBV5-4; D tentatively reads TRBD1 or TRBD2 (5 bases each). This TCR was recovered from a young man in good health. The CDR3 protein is CASSLGQGVEQYF. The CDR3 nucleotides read TGTGCCAGCAGCTTGGGGCAGGGAGTCGAGCAGTACTTC.